This T cell receptor (beta chain) was captured in a study of blood T cell repertoires in COVID-19. About the study: Spain, Italy and the United States supplied samples that represented acute and convalescent COVID-19. T cells, B-cell-depleted T cells, or PBMCs provided the cDNA or gDNA that served as material.

Trimming cost V 4 bases and J 4 bases, with 17 bases left between them. Germline V CDR1 and CDR2: SGHKS, YYEKEE (reference sequence). The CDR3 is 16 amino acids. In the original workflow: Estimation of nucleated cell counts was performed using reference gene primer amplification. TCRdb's copy holds only in-frame clones and misses some; the assay was immunoSEQ multiplex PCR. D and trimming were read from the DNA, whereas the V and J calls and clone size are those reported in that table. The sample lists about 170,000 clones; approximately 80% were seen once. Turning to this clone: Other DNA sequences in the sample encode the same CDR3.

In Seattle, patients joined the study during active infection and were tracked longitudinally. The chain combines TRBV5-5 with TRBJ2-2; TRBD1 is a possible D gene (6 bases). Specimen: peripheral blood. The receptor comes from a woman in her sixties or seventies with COVID-19, enrolled during active disease. The CDR3 is CASSASLQGFTGELFF. In DNA form, the CDR3 reads TGTGCCAGCAGCGCCAGTCTACAGGGATTCACCGGGGAGCTGTTTTTT.